This TCR beta chain is drawn from a study of shared clonotypes between healthy human individuals. Generated by immunoSEQ multiplex PCR, the TCRdb table keeps only in-frame clones and is missing some. The sample contains about 680,000 clones, about 91% of which appear only once. V was shortened by 1 base and J by 0 bases, with 11 bases between the two germline ends. The CDR3 is 16 residues long. Germline-derived CDR1 and CDR2 are SEHNR and FQNEAQ (reference sequence). CD45RO-negative, CCR7-selected cells formed the naive CD8 fraction, which excluded terminally differentiated effector memory CD45RA+ cells. The donor cohort consisted entirely of Caucasian adults residing in Nashville, Tennessee.

The receptor was isolated from a man aged 25 to 40 in good health. Input material: naive CD8+ T cells sorted from blood. The chain has TRBV7-9 and TRBJ2-3; D not resolved. The CDR3 protein is CASSLGQFSSTDTQYF. CDR3 bases: TGTGCCAGCAGCTTAGGGCAGTTCTCTAGCACAGATACGCAGTATTTT. The full variable domain, its missing parts supplied by reference TRBV7-9 and TRBJ2-3, is DTGVSQNPRHKITKRGQNVTFRCDPISEHNRLYWYRQTLGQGPEFLTYFQNEAQLEKSRLLSDRFSAERPKGSFSTLEIQRTEQGDSAMYLCASSLGQFSSTDTQYFGPGTRLTVL.